The source of this T cell receptor beta chain is a study of radiotherapy plus CTLA-4 blockade in lung cancer (dated by TCRdb to the late 2010s). Some background on the complete study: Objective responses were observed in 15% to 20% of enrolled patients, and disease control was achieved in less than 35%. What the work shows at the level of the full study, not this receptor alone: After treatment with radiotherapy and ipilimumab, TCR clones that originated in tumors expanded in peripheral blood. The strongest predictors of response were reported to be early dynamic shifts in blood T cell clones along with a rise in serum interferon-beta following radiation.

In this study, focal radiation therapy paired with CTLA-4 blockade (ipilimumab) was tested in patients who had chemo-refractory metastatic non-small-cell lung cancer. Library preparation was by the immunoSEQ multiplex PCR assay. Here the immuneACCESS table is served through TCRdb, limited to in-frame sequences with V and J called. Missing clones are a known gap in these copies; in checked studies unresolved V genes cover under half, and the rest lacks a known reason. The sample table contains 86,000 or so clones; only one count was recorded for about four fifths of them. Together, the top ten hold approximately 3.9% of the sample. This clone was seen more than once but under ten times. Its antigen specificity is not known. Within one base of it there is no much larger clone, and no base qualities were kept. The germline V gene yields SGHRS for CDR1 and YFSETQ for CDR2. Its CDR3 holds 11 amino acids, cysteine through phenylalanine. Only the CDR3 DNA stays, 33 bases, in frame from base 1. V loses 3 bases of germline sequence and J loses 2 bases, and the interval between the two ends is 2 bases.

The material was peripheral blood, obtained from a patient treated with radiotherapy plus ipilimumab. The chain uses TRBV5-1 and TRBJ2-5, with the D gene uncertain. The source is a human donor with non-small cell lung cancer who had a partial response to radiotherapy plus ipilimumab. Some clones in this sample may be carry-over from other donors' samples. The CDR3 loop reads CASSSQETQYF. The DNA sequence is given as TGCGCCAGCAGCTCACAAGAGACCCAGTACTTC.